This T cell receptor (beta chain) was captured by sequencing in a study of cytomegalovirus exposure and HLA in healthy donors. CDR1 is SQVTM, CDR2 ANQGSEA, per germline. Trimming took 0 bases from V and 2 from J, leaving 11 bases between them. The CDR3 spans 16 residues. Healthy donors of bone marrow made up the group. Both 60 Vbeta primers and 13 Jbeta primers went into the PCR. Here immunoSEQ multiplex PCR was the method, and the copy in TCRdb shows in-frame clones only, minus some. The sample yields about 170,000 clones, around 73% seen once. The chain uses TRBV29-1 and TRBJ1-6; a possible D gene is TRBD1 (6 bases). This TCR was sampled from a woman between 18 and 29 years old in good health and CMV-seropositive. The sequenced sample was PBMCs. CDR3 amino acids: CSVEDRPGAYNSPLHF. The CDR3 DNA reads as TGCAGCGTTGAAGACCGACCAGGGGCCTATAATTCACCCCTCCACTTT.